The present TCR beta chain was sequenced within a study of identical twins. TCRdb re-called the 5' RACE reads through MiXCR, storing one row per CDR3 protein. The sample carries 210,000 or so distinct CDR3 sequences, approximately 15% recorded once. A further study also used this sample, focusing on T cells expressing NK-cell markers.

Input material: CD8+ T cells sorted from blood. The clonotype comes from a woman under 30 in good health.

The CDR3 bases are TGTGCCAGCAGCTCTCTCAGGGGCTCCTACAATGAGCAGTTCTTC. It is translated as CASSSLRGSYNEQFF. The rearrangement joins TRBV6-2 or TRBV6-3 to TRBJ2-1; D may be TRBD1 (6 bases). The CDR3 loop spans 15 amino acids. With 6 bases removed from V and 0 bases from J, the gap between germline ends came to 12 bases. The germline CDR1 and CDR2 sequences are MNHEY and SVGEGT.